One sample yielded the 27 T cell receptor beta chains listed below, sequenced in a study of cytomegalovirus exposure and HLA in healthy donors. The primer mix had 60 Vbeta and 13 Jbeta primers. Some clones are missing from TCRdb's copy, which holds only in-frame ones; the method was immunoSEQ multiplex PCR. The sample lists some 200,000 clones, roughly 80% occurring once. Sequenced input: PBMCs. The receptor source for this set is a man over 45 in good health and CMV-seronegative.

The V call is TRBV19, the J call TRBJ1-1, with D possibly TRBD1 on 5 matching bases. The V and J ends lost 7 bases and 5 bases respectively, with 20 bases between them. Germline V gives CDR1 LNHDA, CDR2 SQIVND (reference sequence). The CDR3 is made up of 15 amino acids. The DNA for the CDR3 is TGTGCCAGTACCACCGCGGGGGGAGTATATACTGAAGCTTTCTTT. Protein product: CASTTAGGVYTEAFF.

V and J are TRBV10-2 and TRBJ1-6, with a weak D call TRBD1 (6 bases). Germline CDR1 is WSHSY and CDR2 is SAAADI. The CDR3 spans 14 residues. V was shortened by 6 bases and J by 7 bases, with 13 bases between the two germline ends. Here the CDR3 reads CASSEQGQNSPLHF. The CDR3 DNA follows: TGCGCCAGCAGCGAACAGGGTCAAAATTCACCCCTCCACTTT.

The rearrangement joins TRBV5-5 to TRBJ1-5, with D unclear. Per the germline V gene, CDR1 is SGHKS and CDR2 is YYEKEE (reference sequence). V shed 1 base and J shed 2 bases, with 16 bases lying between them. This CDR3 spans 17 amino acids. This CDR3 reads CASSLQAIPKGNQPQHF. The DNA for the CDR3 is TGTGCCAGCAGCTTGCAGGCTATCCCCAAGGGCAATCAGCCCCAGCATTTT.

This clone was seen a single time. This chain joins TRBV9 and TRBJ2-3, with 9 positions matching TRBD2. The V gene's germline CDR1 is SGDLS and CDR2 YYNGEE. This CDR3 region has 18 residues. Unmatched junction bases numbered 13, after V lost 0 bases and J lost 5 bases. CDR3 coding DNA: TGTGCCAGCAGCGTAGGAGGAGGGGCGGGGGGGCCAGGAGATACGCAGTATTTT. Translated: CASSVGGGAGGPGDTQYF.

The V and J genes are TRBV15 and TRBJ2-7, with TRBD1 identical over 8 bases. V lost 8 bases and J lost 2; bases outside the gene matches: 8. The CDR3 is made up of 14 amino acids. The V gene's germline CDR1 is LNHNV and CDR2 YYDKDF (reference sequence). In DNA, the CDR3 is TGTGCCACCTCAGGGGGCGGTTCGGCCTACGAGCAGTACTTC. This translates into CATSGGGSAYEQYF.

The chain combines TRBV27 with TRBJ2-7, with 7 bases aligning to TRBD1. In germline, CDR1 is MNHEY, CDR2 SMNVEV (reference sequence). The CDR3 is 14 amino acids. Trimming took 8 bases from V and 2 from J; bases not matched to a gene: 9. CDR3 DNA sequence: TGTGCCAGCGGACTGAACAGGGGTGCCTACGAGCAGTACTTC. Its protein product is CASGLNRGAYEQYF.

The chain has TRBV7-2 and TRBJ1-6, with a tentative D call TRBD1 (6 bases). From germline, CDR1 is SGHTA and CDR2 FQGNSA. V was pared by 5 bases and J by 7 bases, with 15 bases between. The length of the CDR3 is 15 residues. The CDR3 sequence is CASSPSGGLNSPLHF. DNA for the CDR3: TGTGCCAGCAGCCCGTCGGGGGGGCTGAATTCACCCCTCCACTTT.

This chain uses TRBV7-8 with TRBJ2-7, with TRBD2 matching 8 bases. Germline V CDR1 and CDR2: SGHVS, FQNEAQ. The J segment lost 5 bases and the V segment lost 5 bases, leaving 5 bases of the junction unmatched. The CDR3 consists of 13 residues. The CDR3 DNA reads TGTGCCAGCAGCCGGGGGGGATGGGACGAGCAGTACTTC. It translates to CASSRGGWDEQYF.

The V gene is TRBV6-5, the J gene TRBJ2-1, with 7 bases lining up with TRBD1. V dropped 6 bases and J dropped 9; count of bases not matched to a gene: 11. This CDR3 contains 14 residues. The germline CDR1 and CDR2 sequences are MNHEY and SVGAGI. CDR3: CASRRTQGRAEQFF. CDR3 in DNA: TGTGCCAGCAGACGCACACAGGGGCGGGCTGAGCAGTTCTTC.

V is TRBV4-2 and J is TRBJ2-3; 9 bases are shared with TRBD1. Trimming removed 0 bases from V and 1 base from J; junction bases left unmatched: 5. Germline V gives CDR1 LGHNA, CDR2 YNFKEQ. The CDR3 is 17 amino acids. Written as DNA, the CDR3 is TGTGCCAGCAGCCAAGAGCATAGACAGGGGGGCACAGATACGCAGTATTTT. Residues: CASSQEHRQGGTDTQYF.

The CDR3 bases are TGTGCCAGCAGCCCTAGTGCGGGGGGGTGGCAGACCCAGTACTTC. This translates into CASSPSAGGWQTQYF. V is TRBV11-2 and J is TRBJ2-5, with TRBD2 matching over 9 bases. CDR3 length: 15 residues. The trim removed 5 bases at V and 6 bases at J, leaving 10 bases unmatched. Germline V gene data show CDR1 as SGHAT and CDR2 as FQNNGV.

The CDR3, as DNA: TGTGCCAGCAGCTTCCACGGGATGGAGCAAGAGACCCAGTACTTC. This codes for CASSFHGMEQETQYF. The chain combines TRBV7-2 with TRBJ2-5; weak D call: TRBD2 (5 bases). The germline gives CDR1 SGHTA, CDR2 FQGNSA. The CDR3 length is 15 residues. Trimming stripped 3 bases from V and 2 bases from J, with 13 bases between.

The chain employs TRBV4-3 and TRBJ1-2; D is uncertain. Looked up from germline, CDR1 is LGHNA and CDR2 is YSLEER. V lost 4 bases, J lost 0 bases, and 18 bases lay in between. CDR3 length: 17 amino acids. The CDR3 loop reads CASSRTKDGGANYGYTF. CDR3 in DNA: TGCGCCAGCAGCCGCACCAAGGATGGAGGAGCTAACTATGGCTACACCTTC.

The chain couples TRBV6-6 to TRBJ2-3; TRBD2 might be the D (6 bases). The CDR3 sequence is 16 residues long. Germline-derived CDR1 and CDR2 are MNHNY and SVGAGI (reference sequence). The germline V and J ends were trimmed by 0 bases and 4 bases, with 14 bases remaining between them. The CDR3 DNA reads TGTGCCAGCAGTTACTCCGGGGGTCTTCCTGCAGATACGCAGTATTTT. Translating it yields CASSYSGGLPADTQYF.

Only a few counts were recorded for this clone. The rearrangement uses TRBV7-9 and TRBJ2-7; 7 bases map to TRBD1. This CDR3 is built from 15 residues. In germline, CDR1 is SEHNR, CDR2 FQNEAQ (reference sequence). V trimming: 6 bases; J trimming: 2 bases; junction bases outside the gene matches: 10. In DNA form, the CDR3 reads TGTGCCAGCAGTTCCAGACAGGGTAACCCCTACGAGCAGTACTTC. This sequence encodes CASSSRQGNPYEQYF.

V gene TRBV5-1 combines with J gene TRBJ1-2, with unresolved D. CDR3 length: 18 residues. V was trimmed by 1 base and J by 7 bases, leaving 26 bases between them. Germline CDR1 SGHRS, CDR2 YFSETQ. The CDR3 sequence: CASSLSENPLRSLSGYTF. In nucleotides, the CDR3 is TGCGCCAGCAGCTTGTCGGAGAACCCCCTACGTTCACTGAGTGGCTACACCTTC.

The chain employs TRBV4-3 and TRBJ1-1; weak D call: TRBD1 (5 bases). The CDR3 is made up of 14 amino acids. Trimming removed 2 bases at V and 0 bases at J, with 7 bases between. Germline V gives CDR1 LGHNA, CDR2 YSLEER. CDR3 amino acids: CASSQQTVNTEAFF. The DNA of the CDR3 is TGCGCCAGCAGCCAACAGACAGTGAACACTGAAGCTTTCTTT.

V is TRBV7-6 and J is TRBJ1-3; D ambiguous. The CDR3 spans 15 residues. The germline V gene has CDR1 SGHVS and CDR2 FNYEAQ. Trimming took off 5 bases at V and 2 bases at J, with 13 bases between the two ends. The CDR3 loop is CASSLYGVTGNTIYF. The CDR3 coding sequence is TGTGCCAGCAGCCTCTACGGGGTAACTGGAAACACCATATATTTT.

V is TRBV11-2 and J is TRBJ1-2; TRBD1 might be the D (5 bases). The germline V gene has CDR1 SGHAT and CDR2 FQNNGV. V shed 5 bases and J shed 0 bases, with 10 bases lying between them. This CDR3 comprises 14 residues. This CDR3 is CASSRTQANYGYTF. CDR3 nucleotide sequence: TGTGCCAGCAGCAGGACACAGGCTAACTATGGCTACACCTTC.

V is TRBV2 and J is TRBJ2-3; 7 bases align to TRBD2. The CDR3 covers 15 residues. CDR1 and CDR2 from the germline V gene are SNHLY and FYNNEI. Trimming at V came to 3 bases and at J to 5 bases, leaving 8 bases not matched to a gene. The CDR3 spells CASSDPRPGGDTQYF. In nucleotides, the CDR3 is TGTGCCAGCAGTGATCCCCGGCCGGGGGGAGATACGCAGTATTTT.

This sequence joins TRBV25-1 and TRBJ1-5; weak D call: TRBD1 (6 bases). CDR1 and CDR2 (germline): MGHDK, SYGVNS. This CDR3 region has 15 residues. V was cut by 4 bases and J by 8 bases, with 18 bases left in between. CDR3 DNA sequence: TGTGCCAGCAGTGCTAACAGGGCAGCTTTGGAGCCCCAGCATTTT. Its protein product is CASSANRAALEPQHF.

V and J are TRBV6-5 and TRBJ2-1; no clear D. Per germline, CDR1 MNHEY and CDR2 SVGAGI. Trimming pared 6 bases from V and 4 bases from J, leaving 4 bases between. The CDR3 consists of 11 residues. The CDR3 loop is CASRTYNEQFF. The CDR3 coding sequence is TGTGCCAGCAGGACTTACAATGAGCAGTTCTTC.

The gene calls are TRBV6-5 and TRBJ2-1; 7 nucleotides agree with TRBD1. The V segment lost 5 bases and the J segment 15 bases; nucleotides outside the gene matches: 10. There are 12 residues in the CDR3. Germline lookup yields CDR1 MNHEY and CDR2 SVGAGI. CDR3 bases: TGTGCCAGCAGTCCCACCCAGGGGGTTTTGTTCTTC. This gives the protein CASSPTQGVLFF.

The V and J genes are TRBV11-1 and TRBJ1-1; D is unresolved. The V end was cut by 2 bases, the J end by 0 bases, with 7 bases between. The V gene's germline CDR1 is SGHAT and CDR2 FQDESV (reference sequence). The CDR3 runs to 14 residues. The DNA of the CDR3 is TGTGCCAGCAGCTTAAGTGGGCTGAACACTGAAGCTTTCTTT. It codes for CASSLSGLNTEAFF.

In this sample, this clone turned up a few times. The rearrangement joins TRBV5-5 to TRBJ1-5; unclear D gene. Germline lookup yields CDR1 SGHKS and CDR2 YYEKEE (reference sequence). The CDR3 consists of 14 residues. Trimming removed 2 bases from V and 9 bases from J, with 15 bases in between. CDR3 DNA: TGTGCCAGCAGCTTCGGACTCACGATAACGCCCCAGCATTTT. Its protein is CASSFGLTITPQHF.

J is TRBJ2-5 and V is TRBV7-2, with 8 bases fitting TRBD1. The CDR3 sequence is 14 residues long. The trim removed 5 bases at V and 5 bases at J, leaving 7 bases unmatched. Per the germline V gene, CDR1 is SGHTA and CDR2 is FQGNSA. This chain's CDR3 is CASSTGTGHETQYF. The CDR3 DNA reads as TGTGCCAGCAGCACCGGGACAGGTCATGAGACCCAGTACTTC. Looking up the rest from reference TRBV7-2 and TRBJ2-5 gives the full variable domain: GAGVSQSPSNKVTEKGKDVELRCDPISGHTALYWYRQSLGQGLEFLIYFQGNSAPDKSGLPSDRFSAERTGGSVSTLTIQRTQQEDSAVYLCASSTGTGHETQYFGPGTRLLVL.

The rearrangement links TRBV5-4 to TRBJ2-7; maybe TRBD1 (6 bases). Trimming took off 4 bases at V and 5 bases at J, with 16 bases between the two ends. The CDR3 runs 14 residues. Per germline, CDR1 SGHNT and CDR2 YYREEE (reference sequence). CDR3 in amino acids: CASSGGQMPDEQYF. CDR3 bases: TGTGCCAGCAGCGGCGGACAGATGCCCGACGAGCAGTACTTC.